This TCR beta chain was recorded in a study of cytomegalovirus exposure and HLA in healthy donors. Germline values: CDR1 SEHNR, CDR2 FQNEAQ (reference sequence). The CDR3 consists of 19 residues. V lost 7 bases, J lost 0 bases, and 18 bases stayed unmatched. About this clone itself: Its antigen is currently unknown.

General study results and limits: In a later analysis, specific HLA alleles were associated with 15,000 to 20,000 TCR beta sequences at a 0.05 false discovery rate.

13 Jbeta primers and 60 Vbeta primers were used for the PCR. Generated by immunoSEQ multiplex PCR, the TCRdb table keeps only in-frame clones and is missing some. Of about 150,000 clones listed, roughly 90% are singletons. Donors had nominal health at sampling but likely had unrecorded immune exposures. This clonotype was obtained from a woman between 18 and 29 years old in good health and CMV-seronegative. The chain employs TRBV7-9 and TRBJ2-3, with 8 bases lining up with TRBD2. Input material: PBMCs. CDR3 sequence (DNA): TGTGCCAGCATCTTGTCGGCTAGCGGGCCCCTAACTAGCACAGATACGCAGTATTTT. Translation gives CASILSASGPLTSTDTQYF.